What follows describes a single TCR beta chain. The sample originates from a study of blood T cell repertoires in COVID-19. Study-level information: PBMCs, B-cell-depleted T cells, or T cells provided the cDNA or gDNA that made up the material.

The germline CDR1 and CDR2 sequences are SEHNR and FQNEAQ (reference sequence). V was cut by 1 base and J by 6 bases, with 13 bases left in between. The CDR3 length is 14 residues. The data were produced by immunoSEQ multiplex PCR, yet TCRdb's version contains in-frame clones alone and is incomplete. The table has approximately 60,000 clones, around 82% seen once. The chain carries TRBV7-9 and TRBJ2-7, with D unresolved. The source of this sequence is a woman older than 75 with acute or convalescent COVID-19. The sequenced material came from peripheral blood. Here the CDR3 DNA reads TGTGCCAGCAGCTTAGATGTGGGCCCAAGCGAGCAGTACTTC. This gives the protein CASSLDVGPSEQYF.